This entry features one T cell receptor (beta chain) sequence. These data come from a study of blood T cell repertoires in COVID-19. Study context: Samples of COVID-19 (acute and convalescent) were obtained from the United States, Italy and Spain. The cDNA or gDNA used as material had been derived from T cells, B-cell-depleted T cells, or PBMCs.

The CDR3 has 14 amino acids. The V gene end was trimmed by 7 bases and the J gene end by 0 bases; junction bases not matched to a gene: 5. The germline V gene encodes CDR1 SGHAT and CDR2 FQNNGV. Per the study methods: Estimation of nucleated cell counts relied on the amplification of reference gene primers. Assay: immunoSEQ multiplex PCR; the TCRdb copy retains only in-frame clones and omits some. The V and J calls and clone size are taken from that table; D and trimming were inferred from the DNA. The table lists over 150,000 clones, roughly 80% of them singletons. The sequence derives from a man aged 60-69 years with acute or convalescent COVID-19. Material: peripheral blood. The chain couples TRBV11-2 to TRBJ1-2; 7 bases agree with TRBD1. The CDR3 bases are TGTGCCAGCAAACCAGGGACAGCTAACTATGGCTACACCTTC. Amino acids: CASKPGTANYGYTF.